This T cell receptor (beta chain) was identified in a study of T cell clonotyping in hematopoietic cell transplantation. This CDR3 region has 12 residues. Trimming shortened V by 1 base and J by 6 bases, and 6 bases separated the two germline ends. Germline loops: CDR1 SGHDN, CDR2 FVKESK. Points from the study as a whole: Pathologically expanded recipient clonotypes increased progressively from day 30 to day 180 as diversity fell. Higher Inverse Simpson Index values in graft donor and pretransplant recipient predicted broader posttransplant TCR diversity.

With respect to this clone: Its antigen is currently unknown.

The repertoire was sequenced with immunoSEQ multiplex PCR; TCRdb's copy has only in-frame clones and lacks some. The table includes about 27,000 clones, more than 90% detected once. This TCR came from a middle-aged man in good health. Some clones in this sample may be carry-over from other donors' samples. Sequences were obtained from peripheral blood mononuclear cells. The chain employs TRBV14 and TRBJ1-1; D is undetermined. CDR3 sequence (DNA): TGTGCCAGCAGCCAAGTCTTTGCTGAAGCTTTCTTT. It codes for CASSQVFAEAFF. Complete variable domain (other parts from reference TRBV14 and TRBJ1-1): EAGVTQFPSHSVIEKGQTVTLRCDPISGHDNLYWYRRVMGKEIKFLLHFVKESKQDESGMPNNRFLAERTGGTYSTLKVQPAELEDSGVYFCASSQVFAEAFFGQGTRLTVV.